The clone carrying this T cell receptor (beta chain) was detected ten times or more. What it binds is unknown. The data were obtained in a study of regulatory T cells in long-lasting Graves disease. General study points: Samples came from peripheral blood alone, without thyroid tissue. It was possible that the small sample size reduced accuracy. Persistent Graves' patients showed reduced TCR diversity versus newly diagnosed patients.

The time point here: newly diagnosed GD, antithyroid drugs for less than 3 months. TCR sequences were obtained from RNA taken from PBMCs. Researchers made TCR beta libraries by using iRepertoire HTBI primers and running Arm-PCR on CDR3 regions. TCRdb itself ran the multiplex PCR reads through MiXCR, one entry per CDR3 protein. The sample has about 350,000 distinct CDR3 sequences; over 15% are singletons. The CDR3 is 13 residues long. V was pared by 1 base and J by 2 bases, with 1 base of the junction left unmatched. Germline V gene lookup returns CDR1 SQVTM and CDR2 ANQGSEA. The sample also formed part of further work on T cells in Graves' hyperthyroidism and ophthalmopathy. From that report: Thyroid ultrasound and orbital computed tomography, with clinical symptoms and serum thyroxine and TRAb, informed diagnoses.

The chain recombines TRBV29-1 with TRBJ2-5; 7 bases fit TRBD2. The receptor was derived from a man in his forties with Graves disease. Sample: peripheral blood mononuclear cells (PBMCs), taken at new diagnosis, from a patient treated with antithyroid drugs. The CDR3 DNA reads as TGCAGCGTTGAAGTGGGGGGGCAAGAGACCCAGTACTTC. Amino acids: CSVEVGGQETQYF.